This entry lists 3 T cell receptor beta chains sequenced from one sample in a study of PD-1 blockade in classical Hodgkin lymphoma. Assay: immunoSEQ multiplex PCR; the TCRdb copy retains only in-frame clones and omits some. The table has more than 60,000 clones, about nine tenths seen once. Relapse after autologous stem cell transplantation occurred in every patient, and brentuximab vedotin exposure varied. Sample: peripheral blood mononuclear cells (PBMCs), taken at baseline. The receptors derive from a human donor with classical Hodgkin lymphoma.

The CDR3 region is CASSPTSGRAAYEQYF. In DNA, the CDR3 is TGTGCCAGCAGCCCGACTAGCGGGAGGGCAGCCTACGAGCAGTACTTC. The chain recombines TRBV27 with TRBJ2-7; 14 bases are shared with TRBD2. Trimming took 6 bases from V and 2 from J; bases not matched to a gene: 6. The germline gives CDR1 MNHEY, CDR2 SMNVEV (reference sequence). The CDR3 runs 16 residues.

J is TRBJ2-1 and V is TRBV6-5, with a tentative D call TRBD2 (6 bases). CDR3 length: 16 amino acids. V gave up 0 bases and J gave up 4 bases, with 13 bases separating them. CDR1 and CDR2 from the germline V gene are MNHEY and SVGAGI. The CDR3 DNA reads TGTGCCAGCAGTTACTCCGGACTATCCCTTTACAATGAGCAGTTCTTC. This encodes CASSYSGLSLYNEQFF.

V is TRBV2 and J is TRBJ2-7; D is perhaps TRBD1 (5 bases). Germline loops: CDR1 SNHLY, CDR2 FYNNEI. V lost 3 bases and J 2 bases, leaving 11 bases between the germline ends. This CDR3 is built from 14 residues. CDR3 nucleotides: TGTGCCAGCAGTGAGGGGCCGACGGCCTACGAGCAGTACTTC. Residues: CASSEGPTAYEQYF.